This note documents a single T cell receptor (beta chain) sequence. The source of the sample is a study of technical replicates of blood from a handful of donors. Some clones are missing from TCRdb's copy, which holds only in-frame ones; the method was immunoSEQ multiplex PCR. The sample shows some 100,000 clones, just over 95% of them seen only once. CDR1 and CDR2 from the germline V gene are SEHNR and FQNEAQ (reference sequence). V was shortened by 4 bases and J by 2 bases, with 11 bases between the two germline ends. The CDR3 extends over 14 amino acids. The V gene is TRBV7-9, the J gene TRBJ1-2, with a weak D call TRBD1 (5 bases). The sample comprised T cells isolated from PBMCs. This receptor was taken from a human donor in good health. Here the CDR3 DNA reads TGTGCCAGCAGCTACCTCAGGGAAAACTATGGCTACACCTTC. This sequence encodes CASSYLRENYGYTF. Filled out from reference TRBV7-9 and TRBJ1-2, the complete variable domain reads DTGVSQNPRHKITKRGQNVTFRCDPISEHNRLYWYRQTLGQGPEFLTYFQNEAQLEKSRLLSDRFSAERPKGSFSTLEIQRTEQGDSAMYLCASSYLRENYGYTFGSGTRLTVV.